Below, one TCR beta chain is given with its context. The CDR3 contains 15 residues. The germline V gene has CDR1 SGHKS and CDR2 YYEKEE (reference sequence). Trimming removed 4 bases from V and 5 bases from J; junction bases left unmatched: 9. The entry originates in a study of blood T cell repertoires in COVID-19. Study context: Donors in the United States, Italy and Spain gave samples during acute or convalescent COVID-19. PBMCs, B-cell-depleted T cells, or T cells were the source of the cDNA or gDNA that made up the material.

Authors' analysis steps: Reference gene primer amplification gave estimated nucleated cell counts. This table comes from immunoSEQ multiplex PCR, and its TCRdb copy is limited to in-frame clones, with some not included. The V and J calls and clone size were taken over from that table, and D and trimming were inferred from the DNA. The repertoire includes around 220,000 clones, around nine tenths of them detected once, and 2% to 2.5% sits in the top ten. The clonotype originates from a woman in her 40s who had recovered from COVID-19. J is TRBJ2-5 and V is TRBV5-5, with 9 nucleotides matching TRBD1. The sample was peripheral blood. CDR3 sequence reads: CASSAGTGPGETQYF. For the CDR3, the DNA is TGTGCCAGCAGCGCGGGGACAGGGCCGGGCGAGACCCAGTACTTC. The entire variable domain, with the rest obtained from reference TRBV5-5 and TRBJ2-5, is as follows: DAGVTQSPTHLIKTRGQQVTLRCSPISGHKSVSWYQQVLGQGPQFIFQYYEKEERGRGNFPDRFSARQFPNYSSELNVNALLLGDSALYLCASSAGTGPGETQYFGPGTRLLVL.